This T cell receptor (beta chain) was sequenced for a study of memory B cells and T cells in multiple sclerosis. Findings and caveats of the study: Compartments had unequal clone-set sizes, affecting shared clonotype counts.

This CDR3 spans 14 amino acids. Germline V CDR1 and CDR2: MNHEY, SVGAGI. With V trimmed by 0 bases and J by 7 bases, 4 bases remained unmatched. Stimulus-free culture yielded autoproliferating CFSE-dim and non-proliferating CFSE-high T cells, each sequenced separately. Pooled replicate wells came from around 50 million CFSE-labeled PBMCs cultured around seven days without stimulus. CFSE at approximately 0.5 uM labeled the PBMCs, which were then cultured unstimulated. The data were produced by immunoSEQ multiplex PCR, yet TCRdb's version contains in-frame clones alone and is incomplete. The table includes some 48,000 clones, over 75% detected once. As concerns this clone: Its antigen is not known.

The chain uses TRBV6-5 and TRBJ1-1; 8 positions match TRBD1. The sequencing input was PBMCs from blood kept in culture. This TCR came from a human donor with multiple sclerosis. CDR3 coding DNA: TGTGCCAGCAGTTACTCCAGGGGGCCGGATGAAGCTTTCTTT. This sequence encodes CASSYSRGPDEAFF.